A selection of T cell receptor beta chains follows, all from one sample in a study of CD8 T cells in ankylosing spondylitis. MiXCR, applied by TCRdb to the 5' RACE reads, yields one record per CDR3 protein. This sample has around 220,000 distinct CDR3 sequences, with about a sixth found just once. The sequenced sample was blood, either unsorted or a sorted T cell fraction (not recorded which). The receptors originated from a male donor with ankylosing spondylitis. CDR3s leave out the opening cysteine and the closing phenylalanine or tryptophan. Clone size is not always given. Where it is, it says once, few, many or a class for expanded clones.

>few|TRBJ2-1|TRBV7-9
ASSLGAWVDNEQF
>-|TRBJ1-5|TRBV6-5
ASSYEVGQPQH
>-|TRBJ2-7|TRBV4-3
ASSQNGRDYDYEQY
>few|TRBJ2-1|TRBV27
ASSFFPGTGQNNEQF
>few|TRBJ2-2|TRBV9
ASSVWGTGELF
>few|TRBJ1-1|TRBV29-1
SVAGSSMNTEAF
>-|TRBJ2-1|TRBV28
ASRPIRETSGVDNEQF
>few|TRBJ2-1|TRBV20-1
SARTFRQLFDNEQF
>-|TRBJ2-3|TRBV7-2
ASSLHSSTDTQY
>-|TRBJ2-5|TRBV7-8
ASSLMLGGYQETQY
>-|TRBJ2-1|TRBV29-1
SVVETEAYNEQF
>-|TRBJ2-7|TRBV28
ASSRAGAYEQY
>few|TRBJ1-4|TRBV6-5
ASSYLVGGREKLF
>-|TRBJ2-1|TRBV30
AWSLVSYNEQF
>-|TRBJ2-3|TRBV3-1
ASSPEPIGLAGAYTQY
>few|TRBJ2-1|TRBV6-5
ASSYSKAGGGAPYNEQF
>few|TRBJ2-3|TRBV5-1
ASSLYRAPTDTQY
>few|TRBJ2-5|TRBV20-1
SAIPGTSGRETQY